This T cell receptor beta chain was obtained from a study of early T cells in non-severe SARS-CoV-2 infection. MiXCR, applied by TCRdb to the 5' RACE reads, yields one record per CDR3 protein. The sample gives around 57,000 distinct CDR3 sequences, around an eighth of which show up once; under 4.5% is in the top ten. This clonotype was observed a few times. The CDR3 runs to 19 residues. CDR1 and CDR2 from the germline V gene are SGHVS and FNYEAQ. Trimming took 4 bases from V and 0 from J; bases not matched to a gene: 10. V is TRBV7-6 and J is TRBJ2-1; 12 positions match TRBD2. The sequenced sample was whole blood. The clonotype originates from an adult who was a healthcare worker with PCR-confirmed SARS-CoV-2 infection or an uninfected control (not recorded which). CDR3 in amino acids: CASSSGLAGLFSSYNEQFF. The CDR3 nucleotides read TGTGCCAGCAGCTCCGGACTAGCGGGGCTCTTTAGCTCCTACAATGAGCAGTTCTTC.